This T cell receptor beta chain was captured by sequencing in a study of identical twins. A universal primer site was added by template switching, and unique molecular identifiers were carried by the cDNA. TCRdb fed the 5' RACE reads into MiXCR, producing one record per CDR3 protein. The table shows some 570,000 distinct CDR3 sequences, with more than 20% occurring only once. CDR1 is DFQATT, CDR2 SNEGSKA, per germline (reference sequence). V dropped 2 bases and J dropped 6; count of bases not matched to a gene: 10. The CDR3 is made up of 16 amino acids. This same sample was also part of a study on yellow fever vaccine responses in identical twins.

The TCR comes from a woman under 30 in good health. Sequenced material: CD4+ T cells sorted from blood. This chain uses TRBV20-1 with TRBJ2-1; 10 positions match TRBD1. DNA for the CDR3: TGCAGTGCTAGATCCCCCCGGGACAGGGGAGCCAATGAGCAGTTCTTC. Protein product: CSARSPRDRGANEQFF.